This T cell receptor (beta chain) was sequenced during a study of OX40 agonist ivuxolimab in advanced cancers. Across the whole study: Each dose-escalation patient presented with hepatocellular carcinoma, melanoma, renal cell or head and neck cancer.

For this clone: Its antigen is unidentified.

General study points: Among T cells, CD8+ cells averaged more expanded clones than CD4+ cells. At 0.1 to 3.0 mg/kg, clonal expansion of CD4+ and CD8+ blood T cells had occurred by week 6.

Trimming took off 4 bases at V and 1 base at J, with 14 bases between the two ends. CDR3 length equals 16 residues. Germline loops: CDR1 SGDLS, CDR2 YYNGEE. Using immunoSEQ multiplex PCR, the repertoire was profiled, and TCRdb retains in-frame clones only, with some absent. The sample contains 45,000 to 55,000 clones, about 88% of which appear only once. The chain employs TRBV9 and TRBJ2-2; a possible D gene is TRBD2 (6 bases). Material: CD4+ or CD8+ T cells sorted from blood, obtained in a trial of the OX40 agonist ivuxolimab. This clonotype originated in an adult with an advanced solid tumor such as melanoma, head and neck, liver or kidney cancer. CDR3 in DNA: TGTGCCAGCAGCACCCGGGCGGGATTGAACACCGGGGAGCTGTTTTTT. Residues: CASSTRAGLNTGELFF.